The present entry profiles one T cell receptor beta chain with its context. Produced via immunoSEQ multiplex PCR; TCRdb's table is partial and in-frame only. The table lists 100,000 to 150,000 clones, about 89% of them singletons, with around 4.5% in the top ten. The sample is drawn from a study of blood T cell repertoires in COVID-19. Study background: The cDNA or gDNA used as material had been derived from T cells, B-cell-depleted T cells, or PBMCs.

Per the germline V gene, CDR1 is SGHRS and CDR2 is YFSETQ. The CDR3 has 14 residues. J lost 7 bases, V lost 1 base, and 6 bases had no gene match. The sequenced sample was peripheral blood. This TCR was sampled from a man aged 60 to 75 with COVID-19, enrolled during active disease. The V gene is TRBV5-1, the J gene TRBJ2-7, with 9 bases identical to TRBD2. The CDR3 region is CASSLTAGGLEQYF. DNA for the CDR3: TGCGCCAGCAGCTTGACGGCGGGGGGGCTTGAGCAGTACTTC. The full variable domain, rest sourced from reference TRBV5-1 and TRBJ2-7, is KAGVTQTPRYLIKTRGQQVTLSCSPISGHRSVSWYQQTPGQGLQFLFEYFSETQRNKGNFPGRFSGRQFSNSRSEMNVSTLELGDSALYLCASSLTAGGLEQYFGPGTRLTVT.